Listed below are T cell receptor beta chains from one sample, sequenced in a study of post-analysis software for immune sequencing data. TCRdb independently ran MiXCR on the PCR reads; one entry per CDR3 protein. Of approximately 730,000 distinct CDR3 sequences listed, roughly 46% are singletons. Specimen: blood. The receptors were sampled from a girl under 18 with multiple sclerosis. Both conserved end residues are part of each CDR3. The D gene is left open where the match is weak. Clone sizes are given selectively: once, few, many, or a class where the clone is expanded.

v_gene: TRBV12-3/TRBV12-4; abundance: once; d_gene: NA; j_gene: TRBJ1-5; CDR3aa: CASRGDEQPQHF; CDR3nt: TGTGCCAGCAGGGGGGATGAGCAGCCCCAGCATTTT
v_gene: TRBV10-2; abundance: few; d_gene: NA; j_gene: TRBJ2-7; CDR3aa: CASSEEGGVSYEQYF; CDR3nt: TGCGCCAGCAGTGAGGAGGGGGGGGTCTCCTACGAGCAGTACTTC
v_gene: TRBV12-3/TRBV12-4; abundance: few; d_gene: TRBD2; j_gene: TRBJ2-7; CDR3aa: CASSLGSSGSYEQYF; CDR3nt: TGTGCCAGCAGTTTAGGATCTAGCGGGAGCTACGAGCAGTACTTC
v_gene: TRBV7-2; abundance: NA; d_gene: NA; j_gene: TRBJ2-7; CDR3aa: CASSPRAFGAEQYF; CDR3nt: TGTGCCAGCAGCCCACGGGCTTTTGGGGCCGAGCAGTACTTC
v_gene: TRBV12-3/TRBV12-4; abundance: NA; d_gene: NA; j_gene: TRBJ1-1; CDR3aa: CASVIGNTEAFF; CDR3nt: TGTGCCAGCGTAATCGGGAACACTGAAGCTTTCTTT
v_gene: TRBV7-8; abundance: NA; d_gene: NA; j_gene: TRBJ2-1; CDR3aa: CASSAVGLQQFF; CDR3nt: TGTGCCAGCAGCGCAGTGGGGTTGCAGCAGTTCTTC
v_gene: TRBV6-5; abundance: NA; d_gene: NA; j_gene: TRBJ2-1; CDR3aa: CASSYTPGEGGNEQFF; CDR3nt: TGTGCCAGCAGTTACACCCCGGGGGAGGGGGGGAATGAGCAGTTCTTC
v_gene: TRBV4-1; abundance: NA; d_gene: NA; j_gene: TRBJ1-2; CDR3aa: CASSQPYQGNGYTF; CDR3nt: TGCGCCAGCAGCCAACCATACCAGGGAAATGGCTACACCTTC
v_gene: TRBV19; abundance: few; d_gene: TRBD2; j_gene: TRBJ2-1; CDR3aa: CASSPGTSGRWDNEQFF; CDR3nt: TGTGCCAGTAGTCCCGGGACTAGCGGGAGGTGGGACAATGAGCAGTTCTTC
v_gene: TRBV12-3/TRBV12-4; abundance: NA; d_gene: NA; j_gene: TRBJ2-7; CDR3aa: CASSLRETGEQYF; CDR3nt: TGTGCCAGCAGTTTACGGGAGACCGGCGAGCAGTACTTC
v_gene: TRBV7-9; abundance: NA; d_gene: NA; j_gene: TRBJ1-2; CDR3aa: CASSLPPLQEPLRGYTF; CDR3nt: TGTGCCAGCAGCTTGCCCCCTCTACAGGAGCCCCTCCGTGGCTACACCTTC
v_gene: TRBV12-3/TRBV12-4; abundance: NA; d_gene: TRBD2; j_gene: TRBJ2-1; CDR3aa: CASSPGQGGLAGDRYNEQFF; CDR3nt: TGTGCCAGCAGCCCCGGACAGGGGGGACTAGCGGGCGACCGATACAATGAGCAGTTCTTC
v_gene: TRBV7-9; abundance: many; d_gene: NA; j_gene: TRBJ2-7; CDR3aa: CASSFGGTYEQYF; CDR3nt: TGTGCCAGCTCGTTCGGGGGAACCTACGAGCAGTACTTC
v_gene: TRBV12-3/TRBV12-4; abundance: NA; d_gene: NA; j_gene: TRBJ1-5; CDR3aa: CASRADSPQPQHF; CDR3nt: TGTGCCAGCAGGGCGGACAGTCCTCAGCCCCAGCATTTT
v_gene: TRBV7-3; abundance: NA; d_gene: TRBD1; j_gene: TRBJ2-1; CDR3aa: CASSLIVGQGANEQFF; CDR3nt: TGTGCCAGCAGCTTAATAGTGGGACAGGGGGCTAATGAGCAGTTCTTC
v_gene: TRBV20-1; abundance: NA; d_gene: NA; j_gene: TRBJ2-1; CDR3aa: CSALGLSLGNEQFF; CDR3nt: TGCAGTGCTCTAGGTCTCAGCCTTGGAAATGAGCAGTTCTTC
v_gene: TRBV10-3; abundance: NA; d_gene: NA; j_gene: TRBJ2-3; CDR3aa: CAISDPGTLLNTQYF; CDR3nt: TGTGCCATCAGTGACCCGGGGACCCTACTAAATACGCAGTATTTT
v_gene: TRBV6-5; abundance: NA; d_gene: NA; j_gene: TRBJ2-3; CDR3aa: CASSPGLARGTQYF; CDR3nt: TGTGCCAGCAGCCCCGGACTGGCCCGGGGTACGCAGTATTTT
v_gene: TRBV6-2/TRBV6-3; abundance: NA; d_gene: TRBD2; j_gene: TRBJ2-1; CDR3aa: CASRFSGRAGQQFF; CDR3nt: TGTGCCAGCAGGTTCAGCGGGAGGGCGGGTCAGCAGTTCTTC
v_gene: TRBV15; abundance: few; d_gene: TRBD2; j_gene: TRBJ2-1; CDR3aa: CATSRGTSGFDEQFF; CDR3nt: TGTGCCACCAGCAGAGGGACTAGCGGGTTCGATGAGCAGTTCTTC
v_gene: TRBV9; abundance: NA; d_gene: NA; j_gene: TRBJ2-7; CDR3aa: CASSAALWDEQYF; CDR3nt: TGTGCCAGCAGCGCCGCTCTATGGGACGAGCAGTACTTC
v_gene: TRBV6-4; abundance: NA; d_gene: NA; j_gene: TRBJ2-3; CDR3aa: CASSDRGSDTQYF; CDR3nt: TGTGCCAGCAGTGACCGGGGGTCAGATACGCAGTATTTT
v_gene: TRBV28; abundance: NA; d_gene: NA; j_gene: TRBJ1-2; CDR3aa: CASSLMDTANYGYTF; CDR3nt: TGTGCCAGCAGTTTAATGGACACCGCTAACTATGGCTACACCTTC
v_gene: TRBV28; abundance: few; d_gene: NA; j_gene: TRBJ2-1; CDR3aa: CASSGEPQVEQFF; CDR3nt: TGTGCCAGCAGTGGTGAACCCCAGGTTGAGCAGTTCTTC
v_gene: TRBV27; abundance: NA; d_gene: NA; j_gene: TRBJ2-7; CDR3aa: CASRGSKDEQYF; CDR3nt: TGTGCCAGCCGGGGTTCTAAGGACGAGCAGTACTTC